The rows below give T cell receptor beta chains drawn from one sample of a study of CD8+ T cells in alopecia areata. The data were produced by immunoSEQ multiplex PCR, yet TCRdb's version contains in-frame clones alone and is incomplete. The sample consists of 150,000 or so clones, around half of them appearing once. The sequences come from CD8+ T cells sorted from blood, collected at week 0. The receptors originated from a human donor with alopecia areata. Both conserved end residues are part of each CDR3. The order of the fields is clone size, D gene, V gene, J gene, CDR3 protein, CDR3 DNA. The D gene is left open where the match is weak. Size values are once, few and many counts, or a class for expanded clones, and some rows have none.

clone size: few; D gene: NA; V gene: TRBV30; J gene: TRBJ2-7; CDR3 protein: CAWSVIDGTYEQYF; CDR3 DNA: TGTGCCTGGAGTGTAATCGACGGAACCTACGAGCAGTACTTC
clone size: NA; D gene: NA; V gene: TRBV19; J gene: TRBJ1-1; CDR3 protein: CASSQLALNTEAFF; CDR3 DNA: TGTGCCAGTAGCCAATTGGCCTTGAACACTGAAGCTTTCTTT
clone size: NA; D gene: NA; V gene: TRBV9; J gene: TRBJ2-3; CDR3 protein: CASSALGGTDTQYF; CDR3 DNA: TGTGCCAGCAGCGCCCTGGGGGGCACAGATACGCAGTATTTT
clone size: NA; D gene: TRBD1; V gene: TRBV7-2; J gene: TRBJ1-4; CDR3 protein: CASRETGGTNEKLFF; CDR3 DNA: TGTGCCAGCAGGGAAACAGGGGGAACTAATGAAAAACTGTTTTTT
clone size: few; D gene: NA; V gene: TRBV2; J gene: TRBJ1-5; CDR3 protein: CASSESSNQPQHF; CDR3 DNA: TGTGCCAGCAGTGAAAGTAGCAATCAGCCCCAGCATTTT
clone size: NA; D gene: NA; V gene: TRBV23-1; J gene: TRBJ2-7; CDR3 protein: CASRRVGEQYF; CDR3 DNA: TGCGCCAGCAGACGAGTGGGGGAACAGTACTTC
clone size: once; D gene: TRBD2; V gene: TRBV5-1; J gene: TRBJ2-1; CDR3 protein: CASSFSGGALNEQFF; CDR3 DNA: TGCGCCAGCAGCTTTAGCGGGGGGGCTCTGAATGAGCAGTTCTTC
clone size: NA; D gene: TRBD1; V gene: TRBV7-9; J gene: TRBJ1-2; CDR3 protein: CASSLNRGAGYTF; CDR3 DNA: TGTGCCAGCAGCTTGAACAGGGGAGCTGGCTACACCTTC
clone size: few; D gene: NA; V gene: TRBV4-3; J gene: TRBJ2-5; CDR3 protein: CASSQGWRNQETQYF; CDR3 DNA: TGCGCCAGCAGCCAAGGCTGGCGGAACCAAGAGACCCAGTACTTC
clone size: NA; D gene: NA; V gene: TRBV29-1; J gene: TRBJ2-7; CDR3 protein: CSVGEIHTYEQYF; CDR3 DNA: TGCAGCGTTGGGGAGATACACACCTACGAGCAGTACTTC
clone size: few; D gene: NA; V gene: TRBV25-1; J gene: TRBJ2-1; CDR3 protein: CASSTHGTFNEQFF; CDR3 DNA: TGTGCCAGCAGTACCCACGGGACCTTCAATGAGCAGTTCTTC
clone size: NA; D gene: NA; V gene: TRBV29-1; J gene: TRBJ2-7; CDR3 protein: CSVLGGDSQLSYEQYF; CDR3 DNA: TGCAGCGTATTAGGCGGCGACAGCCAACTCTCCTACGAGCAGTACTTC
clone size: once; D gene: NA; V gene: TRBV5-1; J gene: TRBJ1-5; CDR3 protein: CASSAKGDQPQHF; CDR3 DNA: TGCGCCAGCAGCGCCAAAGGGGATCAGCCCCAGCATTTT
clone size: few; D gene: NA; V gene: TRBV27; J gene: TRBJ2-7; CDR3 protein: CASSWEYGYEQYF; CDR3 DNA: TGTGCCAGCAGTTGGGAATATGGGTACGAGCAGTACTTC
clone size: few; D gene: NA; V gene: TRBV7-2; J gene: TRBJ2-1; CDR3 protein: CASSLARSNEQFF; CDR3 DNA: TGTGCCAGCAGCTTAGCGCGGAGCAATGAGCAGTTCTTC
clone size: NA; D gene: NA; V gene: TRBV15; J gene: TRBJ2-6; CDR3 protein: CATSGQSSGANVLTF; CDR3 DNA: TGTGCCACCAGCGGACAGAGCTCTGGGGCCAACGTCCTGACTTTC
clone size: NA; D gene: NA; V gene: TRBV5-6; J gene: TRBJ1-5; CDR3 protein: CASSFGSGVGQPQHF; CDR3 DNA: TGTGCCAGCAGCTTCGGGTCAGGGGTAGGTCAGCCCCAGCATTTT
clone size: few; D gene: NA; V gene: TRBV7-8; J gene: TRBJ1-4; CDR3 protein: CASSSLGQGNEKLFF; CDR3 DNA: TGTGCCAGCAGCAGCCTTGGGCAGGGGAATGAAAAACTGTTTTTT
clone size: NA; D gene: NA; V gene: TRBV9; J gene: TRBJ2-6; CDR3 protein: CASSVVPGEGTGANVLTF; CDR3 DNA: TGTGCCAGCAGCGTAGTGCCGGGCGAGGGTACGGGGGCCAACGTCCTGACTTTC
clone size: NA; D gene: NA; V gene: TRBV30; J gene: TRBJ2-1; CDR3 protein: CAWSVGLYNEQFF; CDR3 DNA: TGTGCCTGGAGTGTTGGGCTTTACAATGAGCAGTTCTTC
clone size: NA; D gene: NA; V gene: TRBV29-1; J gene: TRBJ1-2; CDR3 protein: CSVPRGNGYTF; CDR3 DNA: TGCAGCGTCCCAAGGGGGAATGGCTACACCTTC
clone size: few; D gene: TRBD1; V gene: TRBV7-2; J gene: TRBJ2-5; CDR3 protein: CASSLPDRTGRQETQYF; CDR3 DNA: TGTGCCAGCAGCTTACCCGATCGGACAGGGAGGCAAGAGACCCAGTACTTC
clone size: NA; D gene: NA; V gene: TRBV9; J gene: TRBJ2-2; CDR3 protein: CASSVEGDTGELFF; CDR3 DNA: TGTGCCAGCAGCGTAGAGGGTGACACCGGGGAGCTGTTTTTT
clone size: NA; D gene: TRBD1; V gene: TRBV29-1; J gene: TRBJ2-7; CDR3 protein: CSATAGTGREQYF; CDR3 DNA: TGCAGCGCCACAGCAGGGACAGGGCGCGAGCAGTACTTC
clone size: NA; D gene: NA; V gene: TRBV4-3; J gene: TRBJ1-2; CDR3 protein: CASSQDRTGNYGYTF; CDR3 DNA: TGCGCCAGCAGCCAAGACCGGACGGGGAACTATGGCTACACCTTC
clone size: NA; D gene: NA; V gene: TRBV7-9; J gene: TRBJ1-2; CDR3 protein: CASSSETVTIGGTF; CDR3 DNA: TGTGCCAGCAGCTCCGAAACAGTGACCATAGGAGGGACCTTC
clone size: NA; D gene: NA; V gene: TRBV5-6; J gene: TRBJ2-7; CDR3 protein: CASTQGAGTYEQYF; CDR3 DNA: TGTGCCAGCACCCAAGGGGCAGGGACCTACGAGCAGTACTTC
clone size: NA; D gene: NA; V gene: TRBV4-1; J gene: TRBJ2-7; CDR3 protein: CASSQARGSSYEQYF; CDR3 DNA: TGCGCCAGCAGCCAAGCAAGAGGAAGCTCCTACGAGCAGTACTTC